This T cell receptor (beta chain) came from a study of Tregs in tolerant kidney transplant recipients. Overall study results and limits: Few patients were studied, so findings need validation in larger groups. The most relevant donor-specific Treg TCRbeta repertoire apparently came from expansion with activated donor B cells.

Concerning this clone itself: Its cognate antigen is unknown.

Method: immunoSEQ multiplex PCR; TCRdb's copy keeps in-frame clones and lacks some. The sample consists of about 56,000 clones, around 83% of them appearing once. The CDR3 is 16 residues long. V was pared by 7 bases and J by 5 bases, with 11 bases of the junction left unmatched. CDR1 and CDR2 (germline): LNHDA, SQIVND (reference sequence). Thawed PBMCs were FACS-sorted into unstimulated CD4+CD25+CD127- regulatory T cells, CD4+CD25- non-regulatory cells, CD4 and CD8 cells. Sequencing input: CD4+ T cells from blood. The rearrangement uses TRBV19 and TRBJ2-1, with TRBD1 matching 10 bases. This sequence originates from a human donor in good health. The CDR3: CASTGTGTGDNNEQFF. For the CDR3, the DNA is TGTGCCAGTACCGGGACCGGGACAGGGGATAACAATGAGCAGTTCTTC.